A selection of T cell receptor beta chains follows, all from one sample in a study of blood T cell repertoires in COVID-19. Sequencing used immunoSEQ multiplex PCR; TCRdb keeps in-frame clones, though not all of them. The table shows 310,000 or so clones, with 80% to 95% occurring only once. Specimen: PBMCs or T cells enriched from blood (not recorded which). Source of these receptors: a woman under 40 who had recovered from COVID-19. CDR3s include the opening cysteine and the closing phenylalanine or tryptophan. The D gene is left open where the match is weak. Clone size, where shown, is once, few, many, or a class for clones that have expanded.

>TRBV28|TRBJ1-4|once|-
TGTGCCAGCAGAGGCCAACTAAATGAAAAACTGTTTTTT
CASRGQLNEKLFF
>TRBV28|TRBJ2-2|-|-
TGTGCCAGCAGCCGTACAAACACCGGGGAGCTGTTTTTT
CASSRTNTGELFF
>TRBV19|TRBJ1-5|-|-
TGTGCCAGTAGTCGGCCGGGGAACAATCAGCCCCAGCATTTT
CASSRPGNNQPQHF
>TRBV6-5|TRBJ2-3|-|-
TGTGCCAGCGATCGTACAGGGGAGGCAGATACGCAGTATTTT
CASDRTGEADTQYF
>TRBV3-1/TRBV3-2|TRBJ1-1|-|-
TGTGCCAGCAGCCCTAGACAGTCGCGGGGCACTGAAGCTTTCTTT
CASSPRQSRGTEAFF
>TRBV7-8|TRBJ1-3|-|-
TGTGCCAGCAGCTCCCTAGACCGACCCTCTGGAAACACCATATATTTT
CASSSLDRPSGNTIYF
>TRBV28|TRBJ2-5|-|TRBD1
TGTGCCAGCAGTCCCCTATATCCGGGACAGGAGCAAGAGACCCAGTACTTC
CASSPLYPGQEQETQYF
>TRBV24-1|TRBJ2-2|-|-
TGTGCCACCAGTGATTTAACAGCTTTGGACACCGGGGAGCTGTTTTTT
CATSDLTALDTGELFF
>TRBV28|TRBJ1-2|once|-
TGTGCCAGCAGTTTCGGATTTCAGTTCGCGGTAGGACACATCTCGCAAGGCTACACCTTC
CASSFGFQFAVGHISQGYTF
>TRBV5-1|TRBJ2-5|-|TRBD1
TGCGCCAGCAGCCAAGGACAGGTAGAGACCCAGTACTTC
CASSQGQVETQYF
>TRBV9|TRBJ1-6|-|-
TGTGCCAGCAGCGGCGTGAGGGGGGAGGGTTCACCCCTCCACTTT
CASSGVRGEGSPLHF
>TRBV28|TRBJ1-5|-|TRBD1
TGTGCCAGCAGTTTGGATTTAGCGACAGGGGAAAGCAATCAGCCCCAGCATTTT
CASSLDLATGESNQPQHF
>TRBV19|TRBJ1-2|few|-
TGTGCCAGTAACCTCGGGGGGAGCGGCTATGGCTACACCTTC
CASNLGGSGYGYTF
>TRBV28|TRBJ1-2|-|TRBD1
TGTGCCAGCAGTTTATCGCCAGGGGGCTTGGTAGGCTACACCTTC
CASSLSPGGLVGYTF
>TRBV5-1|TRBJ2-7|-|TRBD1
TGCGCCAGCAGCGGGGTCTCCCGTACGACAGGGAACTACGAGCAGTACTTC
CASSGVSRTTGNYEQYF
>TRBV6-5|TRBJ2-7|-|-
TGTGCCAGCAGGGGAGCGTACGAGCAGTACTTC
CASRGAYEQYF
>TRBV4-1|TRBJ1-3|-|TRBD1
TGCGCCAGCAGCCACGGACAGGGGCACGGAAACACCATATATTTT
CASSHGQGHGNTIYF
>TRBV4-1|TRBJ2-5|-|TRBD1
TGCGCCAGCAGCCAAGGGGAACGGGCAGGACAGGAGTCGCAAGAGACCCAGTACTTC
CASSQGERAGQESQETQYF
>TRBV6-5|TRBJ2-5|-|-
TGTGCCAGCAGTTACGCCCCGGGGACACAAGAGACCCAGTACTTC
CASSYAPGTQETQYF
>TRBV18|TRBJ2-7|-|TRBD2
TGTGCCAGCTCACCCAGGGGACTAGCGGGAGGGCCGCTTGGGGAGCAGTACTTC
CASSPRGLAGGPLGEQYF
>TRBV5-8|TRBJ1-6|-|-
TGTGCCAGCAGCTTCCGGGGGGCACCCCTCCACTTT
CASSFRGAPLHF
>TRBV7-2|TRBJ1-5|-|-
TGTGCCAGCAGCTTAGGACCAGGGGCAGCTCAGCCCCAGCATTTT
CASSLGPGAAQPQHF
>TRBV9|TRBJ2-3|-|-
TGTGCCAGCAGCGACGGGACAAAAATAGATACGCAGTATTTT
CASSDGTKIDTQYF
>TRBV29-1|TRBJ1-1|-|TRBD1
TGCAGCGCCTTAAACAGGGGGCTTCGTACTGAAGCTTTCTTT
CSALNRGLRTEAFF
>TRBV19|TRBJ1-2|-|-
TGTGCCAGCAGAGGTGGCTCTTATGGCTACACCTTC
CASRGGSYGYTF
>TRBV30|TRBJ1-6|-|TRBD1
TGTGCCTGGAGGACAGGGGCATTCAGCCCCCTCCACTTT
CAWRTGAFSPLHF
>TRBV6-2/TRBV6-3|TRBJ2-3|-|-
TGTGCCAGCAGTTCCGGGTACAGCGACAGCCCAACGCAGTATTTT
CASSSGYSDSPTQYF
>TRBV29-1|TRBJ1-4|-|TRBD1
TGCAGCGCTTATCCGGGACAGGATAATGAAAAACTGTTTTTT
CSAYPGQDNEKLFF
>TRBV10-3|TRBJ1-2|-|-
TGTGCCATCAGTGAAACATTAAACTATGGCTACACCTTC
CAISETLNYGYTF
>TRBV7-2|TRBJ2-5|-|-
TGTGCCAGCAGCTTATACAGGGTAGAGACCCAGTACTTC
CASSLYRVETQYF
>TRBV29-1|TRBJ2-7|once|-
TGCAGCGTTCGGATGACAGCCTCCTACGAGCAGTACTTC
CSVRMTASYEQYF
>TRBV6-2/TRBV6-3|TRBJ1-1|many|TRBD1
TGTGCCAGCAGTTGGGGGACAGAGGGAAGTGAAGCTTTCTTT
CASSWGTEGSEAFF
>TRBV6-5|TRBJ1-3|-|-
TGTGCCAGCAGTAAGGGAGGGGCTGGAAACACCATATATTTT
CASSKGGAGNTIYF
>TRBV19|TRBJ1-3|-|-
TGTGCCAGTAGTCGTCTCGCGGCGAGCTCTGGAAACACCATATATTTT
CASSRLAASSGNTIYF
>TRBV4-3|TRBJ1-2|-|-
TGCGCCAGCAGCCAAGTCGACGTTCGGGGTGGCTACACCTTC
CASSQVDVRGGYTF
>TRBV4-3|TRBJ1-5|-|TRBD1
TGCGCCAGCAGCCAGGGGACAGGGGGATTTCAGCCCCAGCATTTT
CASSQGTGGFQPQHF
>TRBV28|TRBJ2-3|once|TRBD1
TGTGCCAGCAGTCCGCTTCGACAGGGGTTACGCACAGATACGCAGTATTTT
CASSPLRQGLRTDTQYF
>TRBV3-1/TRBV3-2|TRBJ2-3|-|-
TGTGCCAGCAGCCAACAAGCGGTAAGCACAGATACGCAGTATTTT
CASSQQAVSTDTQYF
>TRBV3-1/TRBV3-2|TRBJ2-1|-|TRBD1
TGTGCCAGCAGCCAAGTCGACAGGGGACAGTTCTTC
CASSQVDRGQFF
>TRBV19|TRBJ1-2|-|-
TGTGCCAGTAGTATGTCCAGGGAATATGGCTACACCTTC
CASSMSREYGYTF
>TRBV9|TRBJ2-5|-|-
TGTGCCAGCAGCGTAGCAGGCAGCCAAGAGACCCAGTACTTC
CASSVAGSQETQYF